The next 25 T cell receptor beta chains were all read from a single sample in a study of graft-versus-host responses after intestinal transplantation. Sequenced by immunoSEQ multiplex PCR; TCRdb stores in-frame clones only, minus some. The data show about 51,000 clones, approximately 95% seen once. For these receptors, no antigen is known. Sample: unstimulated CD8+ T cells sorted from spleen or lymph node cells, taken before transplant. The receptor source for this set is a human donor who was the organ donor for an intestinal transplant.

The V call is TRBV12-5, the J call TRBJ2-7; TRBD2 matches at 7 bases. The trim removed 3 bases at V and 1 base at J, leaving 3 bases unmatched. CDR3 length: 14 amino acids. Per the germline V gene, CDR1 is LGHNT and CDR2 is FRNRAP. CDR3: CASGLGGGSYEQYF. CDR3 DNA: TGTGCTAGTGGTTTAGGCGGGGGTTCCTACGAGCAGTACTTC.

J is TRBJ2-1 and V is TRBV6-1; TRBD2 matches 9 bases. The CDR3 length is 15 residues. Germline trimming cut 6 bases from V and 7 bases from J; bases unmatched to any gene: 10. Germline-derived CDR1 and CDR2 are MNHNS and SASEGT. The CDR3 protein is CASRVAGALRNEQFF. CDR3 bases: TGTGCCAGCAGAGTAGCGGGGGCCCTAAGGAATGAGCAGTTCTTC.

The count of this clone is one. The chain combines TRBV7-2 with TRBJ2-3, with a weak D call TRBD1 (6 bases). Germline CDR1 is SGHTA and CDR2 is FQGNSA. Trimming shortened V by 5 bases and J by 0 bases, and 21 bases separated the two germline ends. The CDR3 loop spans 18 amino acids. The CDR3 here is CASSAESMGASSTDTQYF. The CDR3 nucleotides read TGTGCCAGCAGCGCCGAATCGATGGGGGCCTCTAGCACAGATACGCAGTATTTT. Using reference TRBV7-2 and TRBJ2-3 for the parts outside the CDR3, the full variable domain is GAGVSQSPSNKVTEKGKDVELRCDPISGHTALYWYRQSLGQGLEFLIYFQGNSAPDKSGLPSDRFSAERTGGSVSTLTIQRTQQEDSAVYLCASSAESMGASSTDTQYFGPGTRLTVL.

This clone was found once. This chain links TRBV11-2 with TRBJ1-4; D remains ambiguous. Germline V gives CDR1 SGHAT, CDR2 FQNNGV. The CDR3 length is 15 residues. V lost 2 bases and J 8 bases, leaving 15 bases between the germline ends. The CDR3 DNA is TGTGCCAGCAGCTTAATCGGTGGTATGGGGGAAAAACTGTTTTTT. Its translation is CASSLIGGMGEKLFF.

The V and J genes are TRBV19 and TRBJ2-1; 15 bases match TRBD2. The CDR3 is made up of 15 amino acids. The V and J ends lost 5 bases and 7 bases, in that order; junction bases with no gene match: 3. Germline lookup yields CDR1 LNHDA and CDR2 SQIVND (reference sequence). CDR3 in DNA: TGTGCCAGTAGTCCCGGACTAGCGGGGGGGAATGAGCAGTTCTTC. Amino acid sequence: CASSPGLAGGNEQFF.

V gene TRBV5-8 combines with J gene TRBJ1-1; perhaps TRBD1 as D (6 bases). The CDR3 is 16 amino acids. The ends were cut back, 0 bases at V and 5 bases at J, with 17 bases in the middle. The germline CDR1 and CDR2 sequences are SGHTS and YDEGEE. The CDR3 loop reads CASSLVVRGGGTEAFF. DNA of the CDR3: TGTGCCAGCAGCTTGGTTGTCAGGGGAGGAGGGACTGAAGCTTTCTTT.

For this clone: The junction departs from germline at one end; a sequencing error may be responsible. The chain carries TRBV6-5 and TRBJ2-7; D perhaps matches TRBD2 (6 bases). Germline assignment: CDR1 MNHEY and CDR2 SVGAGI. The CDR3 totals 14 residues. Here the CDR3 reads CASSHSGGVNEQYF. In DNA, the CDR3 is TGTGCCAGCAGTCACTCGGGCGGGGTCAACGAGCAGTACTTC.

The chain employs TRBV4-3 and TRBJ1-1, with D unresolved. Between the trimmed V and J ends, which lost 0 bases and 1 base, there was a span of 9 bases. The germline CDR1 and CDR2 sequences are LGHNA and YSLEER. This CDR3 spans 15 amino acids. DNA of the CDR3: TGCGCCAGCAGCCAAGATCGTTGGCAGAACACTGAAGCTTTCTTT. Amino acids: CASSQDRWQNTEAFF.

This clone was found once. V gene TRBV13 combines with J gene TRBJ2-6; TRBD1 matches at 9 bases. Germline V gene lookup returns CDR1 PRHDT and CDR2 FYEKMQ (reference sequence). CDR3 length equals 18 residues. J lost 0 bases, V lost 5 bases, and 8 bases had no gene match. DNA of the CDR3: TGTGCCAGCAGCGGCCGACAGGGGGGCTTCTCTGGGGCCAACGTCCTGACTTTC. Amino acids: CASSGRQGGFSGANVLTF.

This rearrangement joins TRBV5-1 to TRBJ2-5, with D perhaps matching TRBD1 (6 bases). With the DNA end fitting TRBJ2-7 better, the J assignment may be wrong. Per germline, CDR1 SGHRS and CDR2 YFSETQ. The CDR3 totals 15 residues. CDR3 region: CASSLFLGQIYEQYF. Here the CDR3 DNA reads TGCGCCAGCAGCTTATTCTTAGGACAGATCTACGAGCAGTACTTC.

V is TRBV7-6 and J is TRBJ2-1; possible D gene TRBD1, 6 bases. Germline V CDR1 and CDR2: SGHVS, FNYEAQ. The CDR3 loop spans 17 amino acids. Deletions cut 3 bases from V and 5 bases from J, with 20 bases between. The CDR3 reads CASSFISGPGGHNEQFF. CDR3 sequence (DNA): TGTGCCAGCAGCTTCATCTCAGGACCTGGGGGCCACAATGAGCAGTTCTTC.

The chain couples TRBV27 to TRBJ1-2; D not certain. V lost 5 bases and J lost 3, with 19 bases in between. The germline V gene encodes CDR1 MNHEY and CDR2 SMNVEV (reference sequence). The CDR3 contains 16 residues. The CDR3 nucleotides are TGTGCCAGCAGTCCGAGCCTTGGGCAGAGATACTATGGCTACACCTTC. It yields the protein CASSPSLGQRYYGYTF.

The chain employs TRBV5-4 and TRBJ2-7; 7 positions match TRBD1. CDR3 size: 17 residues. Germline V gene sequence: CDR1 SGHNT, CDR2 YYREEE (reference sequence). Losses at the gene ends were 0 bases for V and 4 bases for J; bases not matched to a gene: 13. CDR3 bases: TGTGCCAGCAGCTTGGCAGGTGCAGGGGGTATAATTTACGAGCAGTACTTC. This codes for CASSLAGAGGIIYEQYF.

The chain recombines TRBV28 with TRBJ2-7; D uncertain. The V end was cut by 2 bases, the J end by 0 bases, with 14 bases between. The CDR3 consists of 16 residues. CDR1 and CDR2 from the germline V gene are MDHEN and SYDVKM. DNA for the CDR3: TGTGCCAGCAGTTTACCCCCCTACAGAGACTCCTACGAGCAGTACTTC. Protein product: CASSLPPYRDSYEQYF.

The rearrangement joins TRBV7-9 to TRBJ2-5; 12 bases agree with TRBD2. The CDR3 totals 15 residues. Trimming took 4 bases from V and 4 from J; bases not matched to a gene: 4. Germline V gene data show CDR1 as SEHNR and CDR2 as FQNEAQ (reference sequence). The CDR3 sequence: CASSSPLAGGETQYF. Here the CDR3 DNA reads TGTGCCAGCAGCTCACCACTAGCGGGGGGAGAGACCCAGTACTTC.

This clone came up once. J is TRBJ2-1 and V is TRBV30, with 9 bases aligning to TRBD2. The junction had 5 bases not matched to a gene; V was cut back by 0 bases and J by 5 bases. Germline V lookup: CDR1 GTSNPN, CDR2 SVGIG (reference sequence). This CDR3 has 15 amino acids. The DNA of the CDR3 is TGTGCCTGGAGTGTCACTGGCGGGGGGGACAATGAGCAGTTCTTC. Encoded protein: CAWSVTGGGDNEQFF.

The V call is TRBV6-6, the J call TRBJ1-5; no clear D gene. Trimming removed 2 bases at V and 6 bases at J, with 8 bases between. Germline values: CDR1 MNHNY, CDR2 SVGAGI (reference sequence). The CDR3 is 13 residues long. CDR3 sequence (DNA): TGTGCCAGCAGTTACGGGTGGGCTCAGCCCCAGCATTTT. It codes for CASSYGWAQPQHF.

The chain combines TRBV28 with TRBJ2-1, with unresolved D. CDR1 and CDR2 from the germline V gene are MDHEN and SYDVKM. V shed 3 bases and J shed 9 bases, with 15 bases lying between them. The CDR3 loop spans 14 amino acids. This CDR3 is CASSLRLLIFEQFF. The CDR3 DNA follows: TGTGCCAGCAGTTTGCGGCTGCTTATCTTTGAGCAGTTCTTC.

The chain has TRBV18 and TRBJ2-1; weak D call: TRBD2 (5 bases). This CDR3 has 14 residues. Germline V gene lookup returns CDR1 KGHSH and CDR2 LQKENI. Trimming pared 3 bases from V and 5 bases from J, leaving 11 bases between. CDR3 sequence: CASSPKRRHNEQFF. In DNA, the CDR3 is TGTGCCAGCTCACCTAAGCGGAGACACAATGAGCAGTTCTTC.

The rearrangement uses TRBV6-1 and TRBJ1-2; 8 bases are shared with TRBD1. The CDR3 totals 14 residues. Losses at the gene ends were 4 bases for V and 4 bases for J; bases not matched to a gene: 5. Germline CDR1 MNHNS, CDR2 SASEGT. DNA of the CDR3: TGTGCCAGCAGTGGACAGGGGCTTCCCTATGGCTACACCTTC. Amino acid sequence: CASSGQGLPYGYTF.

V gene TRBV27 combines with J gene TRBJ2-5; D ambiguous. The DNA end is more similar to TRBJ2-7, so the J call may be wrong. In germline, CDR1 is MNHEY, CDR2 SMNVEV (reference sequence). This CDR3 region has 13 residues. CDR3 residues: CASSLSDEYEQYF. The CDR3 nucleotides read TGTGCCAGCAGTTTATCGGACGAGTACGAGCAGTACTTC.

V and J are TRBV30 and TRBJ2-1; the D gene could be TRBD1 or TRBD2 (5 bases each). The V gene's germline CDR1 is GTSNPN and CDR2 SVGIG (reference sequence). V lost 3 bases, J lost 2 bases, and 14 bases lay in between. The CDR3 length is 15 residues. This chain's CDR3 is CAWSLGTGPYNEQFF. CDR3 DNA: TGTGCCTGGAGCCTAGGGACGGGACCCTACAATGAGCAGTTCTTC.

This clone was recorded once. The V gene is TRBV4-2, the J gene TRBJ2-7; 9 nucleotides match TRBD2. Germline V CDR1 and CDR2: LGHNA, YNFKEQ. The length of the CDR3 is 14 residues. Trimming took 0 bases from V and 4 from J; bases not matched to a gene: 1. The CDR3 DNA follows: TGTGCCAGCAGCCAAGAGCTAGCGGGGTACGAGCAGTACTTC. Residues: CASSQELAGYEQYF.

A remark on this clone: Distinct nucleotide sequences in the sample also encode this CDR3. This chain joins TRBV5-1 and TRBJ1-5; the D is unclear. The CDR3 is made up of 23 amino acids. CDR1 SGHRS and CDR2 YFSETQ come from the germline V gene. V lost 2 bases and J lost 6, with 39 bases in between. The CDR3 region is CASSFGSQTPEKPRRSECQPQHF. Here the CDR3 DNA reads TGCGCCAGCAGCTTTGGCAGTCAGACACCAGAGAAACCCCGGCGGTCGGAATGTCAGCCCCAGCATTTT.

The genes are TRBV7-2 and TRBJ2-5; 8 bases are a match to TRBD1. The J call is uncertain, as TRBJ2-7 better fits the DNA end. This CDR3 is built from 14 residues. In germline, CDR1 is SGHTA, CDR2 FQGNSA. The CDR3: CASSLGQGAYEQYF. The CDR3, as DNA: TGTGCCAGCAGCTTAGGGCAGGGGGCGTACGAGCAGTACTTC.